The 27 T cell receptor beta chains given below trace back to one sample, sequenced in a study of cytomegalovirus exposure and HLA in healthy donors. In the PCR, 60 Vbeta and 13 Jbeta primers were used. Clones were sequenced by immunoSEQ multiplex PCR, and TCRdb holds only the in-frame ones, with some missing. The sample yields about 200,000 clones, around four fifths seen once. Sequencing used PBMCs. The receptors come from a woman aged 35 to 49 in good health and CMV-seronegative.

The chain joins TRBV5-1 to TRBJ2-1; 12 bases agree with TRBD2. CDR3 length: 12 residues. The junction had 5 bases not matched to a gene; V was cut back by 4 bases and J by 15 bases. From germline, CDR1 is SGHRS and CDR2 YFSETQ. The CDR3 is CASSTGLAGRFF. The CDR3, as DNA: TGCGCCAGCAGCACAGGACTAGCGGGAAGGTTCTTC.

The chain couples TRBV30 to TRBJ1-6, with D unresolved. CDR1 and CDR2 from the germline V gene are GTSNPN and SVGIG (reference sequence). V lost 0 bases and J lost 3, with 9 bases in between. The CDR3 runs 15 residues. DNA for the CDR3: TGTGCCTGGAGTGTCAGAACTATCTATAATTCACCCCTCCACTTT. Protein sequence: CAWSVRTIYNSPLHF.

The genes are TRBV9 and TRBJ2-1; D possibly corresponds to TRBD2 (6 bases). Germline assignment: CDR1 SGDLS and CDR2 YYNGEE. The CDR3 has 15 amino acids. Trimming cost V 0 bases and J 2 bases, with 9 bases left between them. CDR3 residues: CASSVGGIAYNEQFF. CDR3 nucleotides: TGTGCCAGCAGCGTAGGCGGGATCGCCTACAATGAGCAGTTCTTC.

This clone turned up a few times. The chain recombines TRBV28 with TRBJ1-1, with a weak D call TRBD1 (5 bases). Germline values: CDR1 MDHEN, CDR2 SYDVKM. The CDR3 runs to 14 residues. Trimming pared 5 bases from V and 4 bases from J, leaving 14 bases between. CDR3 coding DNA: TGTGCCAGCAGTCCCCAGGGTTCTCGCACTGAAGCTTTCTTT. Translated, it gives CASSPQGSRTEAFF.

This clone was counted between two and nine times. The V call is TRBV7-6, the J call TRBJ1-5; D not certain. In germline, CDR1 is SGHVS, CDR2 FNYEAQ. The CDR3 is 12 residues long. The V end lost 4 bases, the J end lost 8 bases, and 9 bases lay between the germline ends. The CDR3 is CASSSLQEPQHF. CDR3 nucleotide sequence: TGTGCCAGCAGCTCCCTTCAGGAGCCCCAGCATTTT.

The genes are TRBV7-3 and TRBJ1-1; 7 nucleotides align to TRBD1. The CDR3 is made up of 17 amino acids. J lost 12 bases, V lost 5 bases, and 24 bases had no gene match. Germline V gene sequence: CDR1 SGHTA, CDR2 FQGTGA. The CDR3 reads CASSPDGGINSRTGSFF. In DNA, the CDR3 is TGTGCCAGCAGCCCTGATGGGGGAATTAACAGCAGGACAGGTTCTTTCTTT. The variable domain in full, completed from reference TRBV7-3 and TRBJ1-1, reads GAGVSQTPSNKVTEKGKYVELRCDPISGHTALYWYRQSLGQGPEFLIYFQGTGAADDSGLPNDRFFAVRPEGSVSTLKIQRTERGDSAVYLCASSPDGGINSRTGSFFGQGTRLTVV.

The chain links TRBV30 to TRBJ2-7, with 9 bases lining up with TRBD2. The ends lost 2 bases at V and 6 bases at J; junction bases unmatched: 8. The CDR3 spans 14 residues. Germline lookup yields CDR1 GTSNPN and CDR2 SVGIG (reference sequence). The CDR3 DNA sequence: TGTGCCTGGAGTCCGCGGGAGGGAATTCGCGAGCAGTACTTC. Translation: CAWSPREGIREQYF.

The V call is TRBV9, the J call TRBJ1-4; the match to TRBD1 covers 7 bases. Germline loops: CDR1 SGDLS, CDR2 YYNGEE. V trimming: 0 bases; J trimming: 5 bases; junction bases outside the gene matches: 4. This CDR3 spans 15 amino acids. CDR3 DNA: TGTGCCAGCAGCGTAGGTGGACAGGCAAATGAAAAACTGTTTTTT. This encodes CASSVGGQANEKLFF. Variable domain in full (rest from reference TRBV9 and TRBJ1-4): DSGVTQTPKHLITATGQRVTLRCSPRSGDLSVYWYQQSLDQGLQFLIQYYNGEERAKGNILERFSAQQFPDLHSELNLSSLELGDSALYFCASSVGGQANEKLFFGSGTQLSVL.

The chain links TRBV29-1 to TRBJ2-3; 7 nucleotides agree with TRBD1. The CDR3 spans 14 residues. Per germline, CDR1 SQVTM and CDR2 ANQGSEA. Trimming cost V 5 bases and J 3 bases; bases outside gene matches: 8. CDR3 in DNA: TGCAGCGTTTCAGGACAGGAGTGGACAGATACGCAGTATTTT. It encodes CSVSGQEWTDTQYF.

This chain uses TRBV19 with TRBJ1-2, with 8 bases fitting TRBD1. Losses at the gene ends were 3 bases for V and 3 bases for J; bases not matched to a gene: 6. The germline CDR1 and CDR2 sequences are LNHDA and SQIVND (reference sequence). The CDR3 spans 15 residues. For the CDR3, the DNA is TGTGCCAGTAGTATGCAGGGGGCGGGCTACTATGGCTACACCTTC. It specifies CASSMQGAGYYGYTF.

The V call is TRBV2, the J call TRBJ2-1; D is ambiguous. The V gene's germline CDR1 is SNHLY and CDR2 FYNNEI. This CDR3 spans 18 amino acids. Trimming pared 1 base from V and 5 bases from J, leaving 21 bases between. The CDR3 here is CASSEVALSRIMDNEQFF. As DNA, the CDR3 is TGTGCCAGCAGTGAAGTCGCGTTAAGCCGAATTATGGACAATGAGCAGTTCTTC.

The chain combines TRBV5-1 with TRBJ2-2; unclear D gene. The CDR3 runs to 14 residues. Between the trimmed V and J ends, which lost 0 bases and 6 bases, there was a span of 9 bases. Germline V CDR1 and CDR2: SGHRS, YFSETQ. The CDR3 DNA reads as TGCGCCAGCAGCTTGGAGTCAGAGGCCGGGGAGCTGTTTTTT. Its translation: CASSLESEAGELFF.

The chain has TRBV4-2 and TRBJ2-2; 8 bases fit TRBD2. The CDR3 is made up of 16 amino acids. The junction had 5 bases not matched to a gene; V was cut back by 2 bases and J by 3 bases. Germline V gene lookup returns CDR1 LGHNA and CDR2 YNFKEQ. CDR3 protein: CASSQITSGYTGELFF. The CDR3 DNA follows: TGTGCCAGCAGCCAAATAACTAGCGGATACACCGGGGAGCTGTTTTTT.

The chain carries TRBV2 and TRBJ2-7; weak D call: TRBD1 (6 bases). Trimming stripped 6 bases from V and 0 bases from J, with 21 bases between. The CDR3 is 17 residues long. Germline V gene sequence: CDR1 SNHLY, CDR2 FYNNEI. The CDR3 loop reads CASRVGRFGDISYEQYF. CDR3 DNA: TGTGCCAGCAGGGTGGGACGCTTTGGGGACATCTCCTACGAGCAGTACTTC.

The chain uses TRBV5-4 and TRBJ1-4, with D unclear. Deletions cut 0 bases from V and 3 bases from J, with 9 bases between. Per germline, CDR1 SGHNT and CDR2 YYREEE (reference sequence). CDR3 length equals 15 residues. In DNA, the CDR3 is TGTGCCAGCAGCTTGGGAGGGATGGCTAATGAAAAACTGTTTTTT. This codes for CASSLGGMANEKLFF.

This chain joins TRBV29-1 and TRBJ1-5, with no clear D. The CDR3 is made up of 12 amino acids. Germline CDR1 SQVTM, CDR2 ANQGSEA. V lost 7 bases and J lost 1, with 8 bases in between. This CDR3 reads CSASGSNQPQHF. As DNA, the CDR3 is TGCAGCGCCTCGGGGAGCAATCAGCCCCAGCATTTT.

This chain's CDR3 is CSVNRQGRTTEAFF. The CDR3, as DNA: TGCAGCGTTAACCGACAGGGTAGGACCACTGAAGCTTTCTTT. The chain employs TRBV29-1 and TRBJ1-1; TRBD1 aligns across 7 bases. Germline V gene lookup returns CDR1 SQVTM and CDR2 ANQGSEA. The CDR3 runs 14 residues. The V segment lost 5 bases and the J segment 4 bases; nucleotides outside the gene matches: 10.

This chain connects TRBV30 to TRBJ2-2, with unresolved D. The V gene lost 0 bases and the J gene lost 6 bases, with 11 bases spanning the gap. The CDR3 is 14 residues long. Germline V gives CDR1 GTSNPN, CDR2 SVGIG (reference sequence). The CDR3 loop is CAWSVGVLPGELFF. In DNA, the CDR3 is TGTGCCTGGAGTGTAGGAGTTCTACCCGGGGAGCTGTTTTTT.

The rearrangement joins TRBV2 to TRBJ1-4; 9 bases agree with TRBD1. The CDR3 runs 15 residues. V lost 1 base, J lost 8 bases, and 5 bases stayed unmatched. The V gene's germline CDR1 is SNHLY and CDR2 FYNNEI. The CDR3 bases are TGTGCCAGCAGTGAAGGGGGACAGGGAGGCGAAAAACTGTTTTTT. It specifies CASSEGGQGGEKLFF.

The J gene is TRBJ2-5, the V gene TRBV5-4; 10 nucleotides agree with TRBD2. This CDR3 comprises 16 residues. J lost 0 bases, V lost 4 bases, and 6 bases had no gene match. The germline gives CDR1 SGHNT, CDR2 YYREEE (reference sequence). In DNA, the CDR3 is TGTGCCAGCAGCGAGGGGACTAGCGACCACCAAGAGACCCAGTACTTC. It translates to CASSEGTSDHQETQYF. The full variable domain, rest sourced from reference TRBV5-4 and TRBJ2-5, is ETGVTQSPTHLIKTRGQQVTLRCSSQSGHNTVSWYQQALGQGPQFIFQYYREEENGRGNFPPRFSGLQFPNYSSELNVNALELDDSALYLCASSEGTSDHQETQYFGPGTRLLVL.

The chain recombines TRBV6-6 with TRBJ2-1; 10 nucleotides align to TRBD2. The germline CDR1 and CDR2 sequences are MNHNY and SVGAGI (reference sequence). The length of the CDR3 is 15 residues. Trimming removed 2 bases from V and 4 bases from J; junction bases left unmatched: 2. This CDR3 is CASSYGTSDYNEQFF. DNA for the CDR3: TGTGCCAGCAGTTACGGGACTAGCGATTACAATGAGCAGTTCTTC.

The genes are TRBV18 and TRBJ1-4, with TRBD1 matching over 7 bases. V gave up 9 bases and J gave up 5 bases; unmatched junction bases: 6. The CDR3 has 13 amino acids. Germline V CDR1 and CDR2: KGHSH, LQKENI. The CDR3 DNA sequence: TGTGCCAGTATGGGACAGCGAAATGAAAAACTGTTTTTT. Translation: CASMGQRNEKLFF.

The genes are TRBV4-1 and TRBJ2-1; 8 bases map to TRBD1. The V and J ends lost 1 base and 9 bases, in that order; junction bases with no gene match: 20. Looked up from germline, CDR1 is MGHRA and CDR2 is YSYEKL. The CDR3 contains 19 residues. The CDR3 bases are TGCGCCAGCAGCCAAGGACGTATCTTGCAGGGGGCGCAACCTGTTGAGCAGTTCTTC. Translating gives CASSQGRILQGAQPVEQFF.

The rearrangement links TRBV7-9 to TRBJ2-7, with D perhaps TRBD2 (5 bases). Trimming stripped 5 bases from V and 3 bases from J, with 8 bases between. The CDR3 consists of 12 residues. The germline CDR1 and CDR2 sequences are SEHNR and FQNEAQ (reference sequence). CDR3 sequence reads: CASSRGFYEQYF. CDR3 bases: TGTGCCAGCAGCCGGGGATTCTACGAGCAGTACTTC. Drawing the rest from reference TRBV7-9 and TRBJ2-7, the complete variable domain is DTGVSQNPRHKITKRGQNVTFRCDPISEHNRLYWYRQTLGQGPEFLTYFQNEAQLEKSRLLSDRFSAERPKGSFSTLEIQRTEQGDSAMYLCASSRGFYEQYFGPGTRLTVT.

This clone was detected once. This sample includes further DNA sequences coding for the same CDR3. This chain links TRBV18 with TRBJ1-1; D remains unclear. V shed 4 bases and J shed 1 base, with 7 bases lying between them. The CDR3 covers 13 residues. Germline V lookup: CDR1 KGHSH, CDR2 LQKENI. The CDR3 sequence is CASSLGENTEAFF. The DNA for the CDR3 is TGTGCCAGCTCACTGGGAGAGAACACTGAAGCTTTCTTT. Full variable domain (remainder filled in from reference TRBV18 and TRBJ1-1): NAGVMQNPRHLVRRRGQEARLRCSPMKGHSHVYWYRQLPEEGLKFMVYLQKENIIDESGMPKERFSAEFPKEGPSILRIQQVVRGDSAAYFCASSLGENTEAFFGQGTRLTVV.

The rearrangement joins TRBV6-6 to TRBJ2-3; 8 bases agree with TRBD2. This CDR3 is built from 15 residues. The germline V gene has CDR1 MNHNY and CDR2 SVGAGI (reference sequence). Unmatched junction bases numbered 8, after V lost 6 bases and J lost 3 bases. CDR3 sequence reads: CASRFGRAGTDTQYF. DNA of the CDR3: TGTGCCAGCAGATTCGGGAGGGCCGGGACAGATACGCAGTATTTT.

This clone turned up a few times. CDR3 bases: TGTGCCAGCAAAAGGAGGGGGCTCGACTCCTACGAGCAGTACTTC. This encodes CASKRRGLDSYEQYF. V usage is TRBV2 and J usage is TRBJ2-7; the D gene is possibly TRBD1 (7 bases). This CDR3 comprises 15 residues. Germline CDR1 is SNHLY and CDR2 is FYNNEI. Trimming took 7 bases from V and 0 from J, leaving 16 bases between them.